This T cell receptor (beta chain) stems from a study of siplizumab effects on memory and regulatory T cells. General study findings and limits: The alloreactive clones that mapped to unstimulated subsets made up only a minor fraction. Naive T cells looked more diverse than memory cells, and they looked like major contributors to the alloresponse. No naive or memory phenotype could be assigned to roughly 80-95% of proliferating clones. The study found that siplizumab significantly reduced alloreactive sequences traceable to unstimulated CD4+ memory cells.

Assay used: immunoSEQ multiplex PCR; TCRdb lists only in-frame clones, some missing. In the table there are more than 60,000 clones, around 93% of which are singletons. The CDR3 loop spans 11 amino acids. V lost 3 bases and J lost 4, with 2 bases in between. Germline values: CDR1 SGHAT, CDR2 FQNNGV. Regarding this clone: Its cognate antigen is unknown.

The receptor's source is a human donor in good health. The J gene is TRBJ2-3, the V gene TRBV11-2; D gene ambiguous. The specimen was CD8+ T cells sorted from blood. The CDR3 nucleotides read TGTGCCAGCAGCTTCTCAGATACGCAGTATTTT. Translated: CASSFSDTQYF.